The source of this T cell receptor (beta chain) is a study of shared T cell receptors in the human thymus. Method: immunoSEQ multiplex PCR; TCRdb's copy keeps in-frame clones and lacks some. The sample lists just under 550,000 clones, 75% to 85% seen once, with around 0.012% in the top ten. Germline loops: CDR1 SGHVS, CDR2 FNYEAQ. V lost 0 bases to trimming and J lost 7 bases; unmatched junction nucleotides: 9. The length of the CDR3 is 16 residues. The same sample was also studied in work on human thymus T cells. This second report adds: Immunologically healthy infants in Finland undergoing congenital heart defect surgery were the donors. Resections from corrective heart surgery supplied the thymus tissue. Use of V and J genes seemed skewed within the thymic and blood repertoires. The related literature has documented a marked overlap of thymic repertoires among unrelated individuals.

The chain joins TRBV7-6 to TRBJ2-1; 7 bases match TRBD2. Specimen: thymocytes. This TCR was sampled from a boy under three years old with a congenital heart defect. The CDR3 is CASSLARGKRGNEQFF. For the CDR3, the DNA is TGTGCCAGCAGCTTAGCCCGCGGCAAGCGGGGTAATGAGCAGTTCTTC.